Following are 21 T cell receptor beta chains from one sample sequenced in a study of shared T cell receptors in the human thymus. Clones were read by immunoSEQ multiplex PCR, and TCRdb kept only the in-frame ones, dropping some. The sample carries 540,000 or so clones, more than 75% recorded once. This same sample was also part of a study on human thymus T cells.

Sequenced input: thymocytes. These receptors originate from a boy younger than two with a congenital heart defect.

The chain links TRBV7-9 to TRBJ2-1, with D hard to call. The V end was cut by 0 bases, the J end by 10 bases, with 10 bases between. This CDR3 spans 13 amino acids. The germline CDR1 and CDR2 sequences are SEHNR and FQNEAQ (reference sequence). The CDR3 nucleotides are TGTGCCAGCAGCTTAGCGCGTCAGGCAGAGCAGTTCTTC. Its translation: CASSLARQAEQFF. Looking up the rest from reference TRBV7-9 and TRBJ2-1 gives the full variable domain: DTGVSQNPRHKITKRGQNVTFRCDPISEHNRLYWYRQTLGQGPEFLTYFQNEAQLEKSRLLSDRFSAERPKGSFSTLEIQRTEQGDSAMYLCASSLARQAEQFFGPGTRLTVL.

V and J are TRBV7-6 and TRBJ2-7; 12 nucleotides line up with TRBD1. Germline values: CDR1 SGHVS, CDR2 FNYEAQ. The CDR3 has 14 amino acids. Trimming removed 5 bases from V and 6 bases from J; junction bases left unmatched: 5. The CDR3 bases are TGTGCCAGCAGCAACCGGGACAGGGGGCGCGAGCAGTACTTC. Protein sequence: CASSNRDRGREQYF.

This chain joins TRBV7-2 and TRBJ2-7; 9 bases map to TRBD1. Trimming at V came to 5 bases and at J to 7 bases, leaving 9 bases not matched to a gene. The CDR3 totals 14 residues. CDR1 is SGHTA and CDR2 is FQGNSA in the germline V gene. In DNA, the CDR3 is TGTGCCAGCAGCACTCTGGACAGGGGTGGAGAGCAGTACTTC. This translates into CASSTLDRGGEQYF. Full variable domain (outside the CDR3, taken from reference TRBV7-2 and TRBJ2-7): GAGVSQSPSNKVTEKGKDVELRCDPISGHTALYWYRQSLGQGLEFLIYFQGNSAPDKSGLPSDRFSAERTGGSVSTLTIQRTQQEDSAVYLCASSTLDRGGEQYFGPGTRLTVT.

The table lists this clone with a few counts. This rearrangement joins TRBV29-1 to TRBJ2-7; TRBD1 matches at 7 bases. V gave up 4 bases and J gave up 0 bases; unmatched junction bases: 6. The CDR3 is 14 residues long. Germline CDR1 SQVTM, CDR2 ANQGSEA. CDR3 residues: CSVVTGVHSYEQYF. CDR3 sequence (DNA): TGCAGCGTTGTCACAGGGGTTCACTCCTACGAGCAGTACTTC.

This sequence joins TRBV6-6 and TRBJ2-1, with 9 bases identical to TRBD2. Per the germline V gene, CDR1 is MNHNY and CDR2 is SVGAGI (reference sequence). V trimming: 1 base; J trimming: 4 bases; junction bases outside the gene matches: 2. The CDR3 sequence is 15 residues long. In DNA, the CDR3 is TGTGCCAGCAGTTACTGGGCGGGAGGGTACAATGAGCAGTTCTTC. Protein product: CASSYWAGGYNEQFF.

V is TRBV27 and J is TRBJ2-4; 11 bases align to TRBD2. The CDR3 has 19 residues. The ends lost 5 bases at V and 0 bases at J; junction bases unmatched: 12. CDR1 and CDR2 from the germline V gene are MNHEY and SMNVEV (reference sequence). The CDR3 protein is CASSPRGLAAILAKNIQYF. For the CDR3, the DNA is TGTGCCAGCAGTCCAAGGGGACTAGCGGCTATTCTAGCCAAAAACATTCAGTACTTC.

The chain combines TRBV11-2 with TRBJ2-7, with 9 bases matching TRBD1. CDR3 size: 16 residues. Unmatched junction bases numbered 13, after V lost 5 bases and J lost 5 bases. The germline V gene encodes CDR1 SGHAT and CDR2 FQNNGV. In nucleotides, the CDR3 is TGTGCCAGCAGCCCATCGGGACAGGGTAAGGGGAACGAGCAGTACTTC. Protein product: CASSPSGQGKGNEQYF.

The rearrangement joins TRBV11-3 to TRBJ2-1, with 10 bases aligning to TRBD2. Germline CDR1 is SGHNT and CDR2 is YENEEA. The V and J ends lost 5 bases and 4 bases, in that order; junction bases with no gene match: 11. There are 17 residues in the CDR3. The CDR3 DNA reads TGTGCCAGCAGCCCCGGGACTAGCGATGCTGGGTACAATGAGCAGTTCTTC. It codes for CASSPGTSDAGYNEQFF.

This clone is a singleton in its sample. The chain carries TRBV7-9 and TRBJ2-7; D may be TRBD2 (5 bases). Germline V gene sequence: CDR1 SEHNR, CDR2 FQNEAQ (reference sequence). The V end was cut by 1 base, the J end by 4 bases, with 14 bases between. The CDR3 is 15 residues long. CDR3 region: CASSLEAASWYEQYF. In DNA, the CDR3 is TGTGCCAGCAGCTTAGAGGCTGCTAGCTGGTACGAGCAGTACTTC.

This chain links TRBV6-5 with TRBJ1-2; D is unresolved. V was cut by 0 bases and J by 6 bases, with 8 bases left in between. CDR3 length equals 13 residues. The germline gives CDR1 MNHEY, CDR2 SVGAGI. In DNA, the CDR3 is TGTGCCAGCAGTTACTCGAGAGGGAATGGCTACACCTTC. Its protein product is CASSYSRGNGYTF.

The CDR3 protein is CASSTSLDIPDQPQHF. CDR3 nucleotide sequence: TGTGCCAGCAGTACCTCACTGGACATACCTGATCAGCCCCAGCATTTT. The rearrangement joins TRBV27 to TRBJ1-5; D is perhaps TRBD1 (5 bases). Trimming pared 5 bases from V and 5 bases from J, leaving 19 bases between. CDR1 is MNHEY, CDR2 SMNVEV, per germline (reference sequence). The CDR3 spans 16 residues.

The V call is TRBV5-5, the J call TRBJ2-2; possibly TRBD1 for D (6 bases). The CDR3 contains 15 residues. The germline V gene has CDR1 SGHKS and CDR2 YYEKEE (reference sequence). Trimming stripped 0 bases from V and 4 bases from J, with 10 bases between. The CDR3 DNA is TGTGCCAGCAGCTTGGCACAGGGAGTCACCGGGGAGCTGTTTTTT. Its protein is CASSLAQGVTGELFF.

The chain has TRBV21-1 and TRBJ2-7; whether TRBD2, the table's D call, matches the DNA was not checked. TRBV21-1 is a pseudogene segment. The CDR3 loop spans 12 amino acids. The CDR3 spells CASSARSYEQYF. The CDR3 bases are TGTGCCAGCAGCGCGCGCTCCTACGAGCAGTACTTC.

In its sample, this clone was seen a few times. The J gene is TRBJ2-1, the V gene TRBV5-6; tentative D call: TRBD2 (6 bases). The germline V gene encodes CDR1 SGHDT and CDR2 YYEEEE. Trimming removed 0 bases from V and 2 bases from J, with 15 bases in between. This CDR3 has 17 amino acids. The CDR3 coding sequence is TGTGCCAGCAGCTTGGCCCCCGAGACTAGAACCTACAATGAGCAGTTCTTC. It yields the protein CASSLAPETRTYNEQFF.

V is TRBV29-1 and J is TRBJ1-1; 7 nucleotides align to TRBD1. This CDR3 contains 14 residues. CDR1 SQVTM and CDR2 ANQGSEA come from the germline V gene. V was pared by 4 bases and J by 4 bases, with 9 bases of the junction left unmatched. DNA of the CDR3: TGCAGCGTTGGAGGGCAGGGGGAAGCCACTGAAGCTTTCTTT. Its protein product is CSVGGQGEATEAFF.

This sequence joins TRBV2 and TRBJ2-7, with 9 bases identical to TRBD1. CDR1 is SNHLY and CDR2 is FYNNEI in the germline V gene. J was trimmed by 2 bases and V by 8 bases; bases with no gene match: 7. The CDR3 totals 14 residues. DNA of the CDR3: TGTGCCAGCGGTCGGACAGGGGTGACCTACGAGCAGTACTTC. Translated, it gives CASGRTGVTYEQYF.

This chain connects TRBV10-3 to TRBJ2-5, with 10 bases lining up with TRBD2. The CDR3 is made up of 17 amino acids. Germline V gene data show CDR1 as ENHRY and CDR2 as SYGVKD. Losses at the gene ends were 3 bases for V and 0 bases for J; bases not matched to a gene: 7. In nucleotides, the CDR3 is TGTGCCATCAGTGACGAGACGACTAGCGGGTACCAAGAGACCCAGTACTTC. Encoded protein: CAISDETTSGYQETQYF.

V and J are TRBV28 and TRBJ2-7; 7 nucleotides match TRBD1. Germline trimming cut 5 bases from V and 3 bases from J; bases unmatched to any gene: 7. This CDR3 is built from 14 residues. The germline gives CDR1 MDHEN, CDR2 SYDVKM. CDR3 protein: CASSPHRGCYEQYF. The CDR3 DNA is TGTGCCAGCAGTCCCCACAGGGGCTGCTACGAGCAGTACTTC.

This clone has more than one count but fewer than ten. The rearrangement joins TRBV11-3 to TRBJ2-2, with D perhaps TRBD2 (5 bases). Germline CDR1 SGHNT, CDR2 YENEEA. Trimming shortened V by 5 bases and J by 4 bases, and 8 bases separated the two germline ends. The CDR3 is 13 residues long. The CDR3 reads CASSPGSTGELFF. The CDR3 nucleotides are TGTGCCAGCAGCCCGGGGAGCACCGGGGAGCTGTTTTTT.

The chain is built from TRBV28 and TRBJ1-1, with TRBD1 identical over 8 bases. Germline-derived CDR1 and CDR2 are MDHEN and SYDVKM. Trimming at V came to 5 bases and at J to 5 bases, leaving 13 bases not matched to a gene. The CDR3 is made up of 16 amino acids. CDR3 DNA: TGTGCCAGCAGTCCTTACAGACAGGGGTGGCGGACTGAAGCTTTCTTT. Translation gives CASSPYRQGWRTEAFF. The full variable domain, rest sourced from reference TRBV28 and TRBJ1-1, is DVKVTQSSRYLVKRTGEKVFLECVQDMDHENMFWYRQDPGLGLRLIYFSYDVKMKEKGDIPEGYSVSREKKERFSLILESASTNQTSMYLCASSPYRQGWRTEAFFGQGTRLTVV.

This clone was seen more than once but under ten times. This chain joins TRBV28 and TRBJ2-7; TRBD2 agrees at 13 bases. There are 15 residues in the CDR3. V lost 6 bases, J lost 5 bases, and 7 bases stayed unmatched. In germline, CDR1 is MDHEN, CDR2 SYDVKM. The CDR3 DNA reads TGTGCCAGCAGGAAAAGGACTAGCGGGAGTCACGAGCAGTACTTC. This translates into CASRKRTSGSHEQYF.